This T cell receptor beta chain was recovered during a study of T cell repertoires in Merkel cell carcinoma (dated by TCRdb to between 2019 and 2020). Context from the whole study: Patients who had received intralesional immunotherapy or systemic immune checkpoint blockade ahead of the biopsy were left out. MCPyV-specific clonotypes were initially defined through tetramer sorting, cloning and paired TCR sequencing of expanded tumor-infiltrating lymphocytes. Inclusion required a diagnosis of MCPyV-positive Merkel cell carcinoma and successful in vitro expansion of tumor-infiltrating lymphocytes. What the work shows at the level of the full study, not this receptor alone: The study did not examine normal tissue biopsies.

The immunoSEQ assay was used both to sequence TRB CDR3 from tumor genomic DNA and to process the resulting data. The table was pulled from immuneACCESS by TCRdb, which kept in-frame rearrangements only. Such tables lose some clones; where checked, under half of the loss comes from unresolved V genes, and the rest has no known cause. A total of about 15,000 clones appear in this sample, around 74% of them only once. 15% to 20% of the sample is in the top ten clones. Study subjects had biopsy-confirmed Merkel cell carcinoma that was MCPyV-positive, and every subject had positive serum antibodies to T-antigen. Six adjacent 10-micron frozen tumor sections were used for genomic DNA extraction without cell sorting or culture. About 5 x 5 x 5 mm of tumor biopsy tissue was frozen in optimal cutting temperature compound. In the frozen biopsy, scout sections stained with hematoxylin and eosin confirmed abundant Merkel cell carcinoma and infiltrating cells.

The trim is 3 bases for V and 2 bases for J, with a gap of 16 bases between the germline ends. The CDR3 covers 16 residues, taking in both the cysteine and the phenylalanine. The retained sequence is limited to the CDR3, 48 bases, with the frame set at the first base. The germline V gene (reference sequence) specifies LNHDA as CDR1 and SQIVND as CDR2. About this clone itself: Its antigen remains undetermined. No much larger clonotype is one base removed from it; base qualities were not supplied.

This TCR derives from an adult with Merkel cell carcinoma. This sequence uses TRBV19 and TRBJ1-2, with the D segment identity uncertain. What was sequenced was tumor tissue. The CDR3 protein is CASSIEPGQANYGYTF. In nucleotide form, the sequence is TGTGCCAGTAGTATTGAACCCGGCCAGGCCAACTATGGCTACACCTTC.